The present TCR beta chain was sequenced within a study of T cell responses to AZD1222 COVID-19 vaccine. Clones were read by immunoSEQ multiplex PCR, and TCRdb kept only the in-frame ones, dropping some. Of about 110,000 clones listed, about nine tenths are singletons. Germline V CDR1 and CDR2: LNHNV, YYDKDF (reference sequence). The length of the CDR3 is 16 residues. Losses at the gene ends were 0 bases for V and 4 bases for J; bases not matched to a gene: 8. The TCR comes from an adult who received the AZD1222 COVID-19 vaccine. Sample: peripheral blood, taken 28 days after the second AZD1222 dose. This chain connects TRBV15 to TRBJ1-1; 7 bases match TRBD1. The CDR3 spells CATSRDLTGVSTEAFF. DNA of the CDR3: TGTGCCACCAGCAGAGATTTAACAGGGGTGAGCACTGAAGCTTTCTTT.